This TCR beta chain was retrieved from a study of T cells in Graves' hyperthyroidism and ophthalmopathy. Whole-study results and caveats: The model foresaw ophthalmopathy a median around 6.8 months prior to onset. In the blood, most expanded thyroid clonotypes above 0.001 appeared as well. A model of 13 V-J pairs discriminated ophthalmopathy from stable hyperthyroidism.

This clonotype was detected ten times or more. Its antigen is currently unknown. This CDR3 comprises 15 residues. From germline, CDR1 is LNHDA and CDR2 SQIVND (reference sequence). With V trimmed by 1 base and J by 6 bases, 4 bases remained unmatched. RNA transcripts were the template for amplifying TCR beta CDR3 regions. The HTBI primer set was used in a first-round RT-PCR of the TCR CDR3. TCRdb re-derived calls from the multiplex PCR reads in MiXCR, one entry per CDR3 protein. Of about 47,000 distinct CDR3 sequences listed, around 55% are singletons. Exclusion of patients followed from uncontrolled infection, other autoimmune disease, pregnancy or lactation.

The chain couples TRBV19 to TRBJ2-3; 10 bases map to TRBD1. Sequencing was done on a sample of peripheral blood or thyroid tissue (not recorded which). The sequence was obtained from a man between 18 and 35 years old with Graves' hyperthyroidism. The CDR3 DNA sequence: TGTGCCAGTAGTATAGCTGGGACAGGGGTCGATACGCAGTATTTT. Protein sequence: CASSIAGTGVDTQYF.